This T cell receptor (beta chain) was obtained from a study of blood T cells in healthy people across ages. As concerns this clonotype: Its antigen is still unknown.

Broader study findings: Significant beta diversity loss was already apparent by age approximately 38, declining roughly linearly. The donors' CMV status was not determined, possibly confounding changes in expanded clonotypes.

This CDR3 region has 17 residues. Germline lookup yields CDR1 LGHNA and CDR2 YNFKEQ. V shed 3 bases and J 5 bases; nucleotides not matched to a gene: 13. All donors came from Russia, were Caucasian and healthy, and spanned ages roughly 6 to 100. A second PCR, run for 7 to 11 cycles, used a sample-barcoded 5' primer plus a J-beta primer mix. TCRdb re-analysed the 5' RACE reads in MiXCR, keeping a single row per CDR3 protein. The repertoire holds hundreds of thousands of distinct CDR3 sequences, with approximately 52% as singletons. Sequencing used blood. The chain carries TRBV4-2 and TRBJ2-3; 8 positions agree with TRBD2. This clonotype was sampled from a woman over 75 in good health. This CDR3 reads CASSHISGSASGDTQYF. CDR3 DNA: TGTGCCAGCAGCCACATAAGCGGGAGCGCCTCGGGAGATACGCAGTATTTT.